This TCR beta chain was profiled in a study of control samples from healthy donors and cancer patients. Sequenced by immunoSEQ multiplex PCR; TCRdb stores in-frame clones only, minus some. Of approximately 100,000 clones listed, 88% are singletons. CDR1 and CDR2 (germline): SEHNR, FQNEAQ (reference sequence). Trimming left V 4 bases short and J 7 bases short, with 13 bases between. The CDR3 spans 13 residues. The chain joins TRBV7-9 to TRBJ1-1; weak D call: TRBD1 (6 bases). The sequencing input was blood. The sequence was obtained from a man aged 25-45 years in good health. The CDR3 DNA reads as TGTGCCAGCAGCTACAGCGACAGGATTGAAGCTTTCTTT. It codes for CASSYSDRIEAFF. Complete variable domain (other parts from reference TRBV7-9 and TRBJ1-1): DTGVSQNPRHKITKRGQNVTFRCDPISEHNRLYWYRQTLGQGPEFLTYFQNEAQLEKSRLLSDRFSAERPKGSFSTLEIQRTEQGDSAMYLCASSYSDRIEAFFGQGTRLTVV.